This entry lists 18 T cell receptor beta chains sequenced from one sample in a study of T cells after yellow fever vaccination. Via MiXCR, TCRdb re-called the 5' RACE reads, giving one row per CDR3 protein. The table includes about 96,000 distinct CDR3 sequences, 7.5% to 10% detected once. The starting material was CD8+ T cells not binding an NS4B(214-222) dextramer, sorted from PBMCs, obtained more than 14 days after the first yellow fever vaccination. The origin of the receptors is a man younger than 30 who received the YFV17D yellow fever vaccine.

This sequence joins TRBV7-9 and TRBJ2-5; D is perhaps TRBD2 (5 bases). Germline lookup yields CDR1 SEHNR and CDR2 FQNEAQ (reference sequence). Trimming shortened V by 4 bases and J by 3 bases, and 18 bases separated the two germline ends. CDR3 length: 16 amino acids. In DNA form, the CDR3 reads TGTGCCAGCAGCTCCAAGGACCGATACGGGGAAGAGACCCAGTACTTC. Residues: CASSSKDRYGEETQYF.

Comment on this clonotype: It may be a read error: a sequence one base away is much more abundant. The chain recombines TRBV11-2 with TRBJ2-5; no definite D call. CDR1 is SGHAT, CDR2 FQNNGV, per germline. This CDR3 region has 14 residues. Trimming left V 3 bases short and J 2 bases short, with 10 bases between. This CDR3 reads CASSFAQQQETQYF. CDR3 nucleotide sequence: TGTGCCAGCAGCTTCGCACAGCAACAAGAGACCCAGTACTTC.

This clonotype was seen a handful of times. The gene calls are TRBV19 and TRBJ1-2, with D perhaps matching TRBD1 (5 bases). V was clipped by 10 bases and J by 2 bases, with 14 bases between them. The CDR3 is 13 amino acids. CDR1 and CDR2 (germline): LNHDA, SQIVND (reference sequence). DNA of the CDR3: TGTGCCACTGGCTCGGGACGGAACTATGGCTACACCTTC. Translation: CATGSGRNYGYTF. Drawing the rest from reference TRBV19 and TRBJ1-2, the complete variable domain is DGGITQSPKYLFRKEGQNVTLSCEQNLNHDAMYWYRQDPGQGLRLIYYSQIVNDFQKGDIAEGYSVSREKKESFPLTVTSAQKNPTAFYLCATGSGRNYGYTFGSGTRLTVV.

This chain links TRBV27 with TRBJ2-2, with 7 bases lining up with TRBD1. The trim removed 7 bases at V and 6 bases at J, leaving 11 bases unmatched. Germline lookup yields CDR1 MNHEY and CDR2 SMNVEV (reference sequence). The length of the CDR3 is 15 residues. For the CDR3, the DNA is TGTGCCAGCACCAACAGACAGGGCGTTTCCGGGGAGCTGTTTTTT. It codes for CASTNRQGVSGELFF.

This rearrangement joins TRBV4-3 to TRBJ2-3, with a tentative D call TRBD2 (6 bases). The CDR3 is 14 residues long. The germline V gene encodes CDR1 LGHNA and CDR2 YSLEER. The V end lost 0 bases, the J end lost 7 bases, and 11 bases lay between the germline ends. The CDR3 nucleotides are TGCGCCAGCAGCCAAGAAGGCGGGGATAATACGCAGTATTTT. Translation: CASSQEGGDNTQYF.

This clonotype has a handful of counts. This may be a read error: a much more frequent sequence differs by one nucleotide. The chain carries TRBV9 and TRBJ1-1; D unresolved. The CDR3 extends over 13 amino acids. Trimming cost V 0 bases and J 4 bases, with 7 bases left between them. Germline values: CDR1 SGDLS, CDR2 YYNGEE. CDR3 nucleotide sequence: TGTGCCAGCAGCGTAGGATGGGGCACTGAAGCTTTCTTT. Encoded protein: CASSVGWGTEAFF.

The chain combines TRBV4-1 with TRBJ2-1; no clear D. Germline V lookup: CDR1 MGHRA, CDR2 YSYEKL. V lost 2 bases and J lost 10, with 6 bases in between. The CDR3 is 11 amino acids. In DNA, the CDR3 is TGCGCCAGCAGCCAAACACGAGAGCAGTTCTTC. Translated, it gives CASSQTREQFF.

This clonotype was seen more than once but under ten times. This chain connects TRBV5-6 to TRBJ2-3, with a tentative D call TRBD2 (5 bases). CDR1 and CDR2 from the germline V gene are SGHDT and YYEEEE. The V gene lost 4 bases and the J gene lost 3 bases, with 12 bases spanning the gap. The CDR3 has 14 amino acids. CDR3 in amino acids: CASSPVVATDTQYF. Here the CDR3 DNA reads TGTGCCAGCAGCCCCGTGGTAGCGACAGATACGCAGTATTTT.

This clonotype was picked up many times. The chain has TRBV4-1 and TRBJ2-2; TRBD2 might be the D (6 bases). The CDR3 is 15 residues long. Germline CDR1 MGHRA, CDR2 YSYEKL. Between the trimmed V and J ends, which lost 0 bases and 6 bases, there was a span of 11 bases. The CDR3 DNA is TGCGCCAGCAGCCAAGATCCGGGGGTTGCCGGGGAGCTGTTTTTT. Translating it yields CASSQDPGVAGELFF.

This clonotype occurred a few times. J is TRBJ2-5 and V is TRBV10-2, with 10 bases identical to TRBD2. V was pared by 7 bases and J by 5 bases, with 4 bases of the junction left unmatched. The CDR3 spans 13 residues. Germline assignment: CDR1 WSHSY and CDR2 SAAADI. The CDR3 bases are TGCGCCAGCAACAAACTAGCGGGGGAGACCCAGTACTTC. This translates into CASNKLAGETQYF.

The chain uses TRBV27 and TRBJ1-5, with D tentatively TRBD1 (6 bases). CDR3 length equals 13 residues. Trimming took off 5 bases at V and 5 bases at J, with 10 bases between the two ends. The germline gives CDR1 MNHEY, CDR2 SMNVEV (reference sequence). CDR3 bases: TGTGCCAGCAGTGAACAGGGTCATCAGCCCCAGCATTTT. This encodes CASSEQGHQPQHF.

In this sample, this clonotype turned up a few times. The chain couples TRBV10-3 to TRBJ2-3, with D unclear. There are 15 residues in the CDR3. Per germline, CDR1 ENHRY and CDR2 SYGVKD. V dropped 6 bases and J dropped 3 bases, with 16 bases sitting between them. For the CDR3, the DNA is TGTGCCATCAGCCCTCCCGGCGCTGGGACAGATACGCAGTATTTT. Its protein product is CAISPPGAGTDTQYF.

This clonotype was detected only a few times. This chain links TRBV9 with TRBJ2-5, with D perhaps TRBD1 (5 bases). The CDR3 covers 14 residues. V gave up 0 bases and J gave up 2 bases, with 8 bases separating them. Looked up from germline, CDR1 is SGDLS and CDR2 is YYNGEE. CDR3 nucleotide sequence: TGTGCCAGCAGCGTAGCAGGGCAACAAGAGACCCAGTACTTC. Its protein is CASSVAGQQETQYF.

CDR3 bases: TGCAGTGCTAGTCTGGGGCCGGGACGACGGCTAAATGAGCAGTTCTTC. Its translation is CSASLGPGRRLNEQFF. The J gene is TRBJ2-1, the V gene TRBV20-1; D may be TRBD1 or TRBD2 (5 bases each). This CDR3 comprises 16 residues. Trimming left V 3 bases short and J 7 bases short, with 22 bases between. Germline CDR1 reads DFQATT; CDR2 reads SNEGSKA (reference sequence).

The rearrangement joins TRBV6-5 to TRBJ1-2, with no clear D. Trimming took 0 bases from V and 5 from J, leaving 10 bases between them. Germline V gives CDR1 MNHEY, CDR2 SVGAGI. This CDR3 spans 14 amino acids. This chain's CDR3 is CASSYSPDKYGYTF. CDR3 in DNA: TGTGCCAGCAGTTACTCCCCCGACAAGTATGGCTACACCTTC.

This clonotype was recorded a few times. V is TRBV7-9 and J is TRBJ1-2; D is ambiguous. The V and J ends lost 3 bases and 8 bases respectively, with 13 bases between them. The CDR3 covers 13 residues. Germline V gene lookup returns CDR1 SEHNR and CDR2 FQNEAQ (reference sequence). The chain's CDR3 is CASSLGAGPGYTF. CDR3 sequence (DNA): TGTGCCAGCAGCTTGGGTGCAGGACCGGGCTACACCTTC.

This clonotype was recorded a few times. The genes are TRBV7-2 and TRBJ1-1; D might be TRBD1 (6 bases). CDR3 length: 13 residues. The V end lost 3 bases, the J end lost 6 bases, and 11 bases lay between the germline ends. Germline V CDR1 and CDR2: SGHTA, FQGNSA. The CDR3 sequence is CASSLYRAAEAFF. DNA of the CDR3: TGTGCCAGCAGCTTGTACAGGGCGGCTGAAGCTTTCTTT. Full variable domain (remainder filled in from reference TRBV7-2 and TRBJ1-1): GAGVSQSPSNKVTEKGKDVELRCDPISGHTALYWYRQSLGQGLEFLIYFQGNSAPDKSGLPSDRFSAERTGGSVSTLTIQRTQQEDSAVYLCASSLYRAAEAFFGQGTRLTVV.

This clonotype was picked up a small number of times. The chain recombines TRBV4-3 with TRBJ2-3, with unresolved D. Trimming pared 1 base from V and 0 bases from J, leaving 17 bases between. The length of the CDR3 is 18 residues. From germline, CDR1 is LGHNA and CDR2 YSLEER. The CDR3 region has the DNA TGCGCCAGCAGCCAAGGCAGCTGGGTAACAGCTAGCACAGATACGCAGTATTTT. The encoded protein is CASSQGSWVTASTDTQYF.